Following are 18 T cell receptor beta chains from one sample sequenced in a study of OX40 agonist ivuxolimab in advanced cancers. The method was immunoSEQ multiplex PCR; TCRdb's version includes in-frame clones alone and lacks a portion of them. The sample consists of almost 80,000 clones, over 75% of them appearing once. The sample was CD4+ or CD8+ T cells sorted from blood, taken in a trial of the OX40 agonist ivuxolimab. The receptors were sampled from an adult with an advanced solid tumor such as melanoma, head and neck, liver or kidney cancer.

V gene TRBV6-6 combines with J gene TRBJ2-7; D ambiguous. The V gene's germline CDR1 is MNHNY and CDR2 SVGAGI (reference sequence). The V gene lost 5 bases and the J gene lost 4 bases, with 9 bases spanning the gap. The CDR3 sequence is 12 residues long. CDR3 sequence (DNA): TGTGCCAGCAGTAGGGTGGGGTACGAGCAGTACTTC. This sequence encodes CASSRVGYEQYF.

V gene TRBV5-1 combines with J gene TRBJ1-2, with D perhaps TRBD1 (5 bases). Trimming shortened V by 1 base and J by 2 bases, and 12 bases separated the two germline ends. The CDR3 has 15 amino acids. Germline V lookup: CDR1 SGHRS, CDR2 YFSETQ. CDR3 residues: CASSLSGGPNYGYTF. The CDR3 coding sequence is TGCGCCAGCAGCTTGAGCGGGGGTCCCAACTATGGCTACACCTTC.

The chain carries TRBV14 and TRBJ2-1; no definite D call. Between the trimmed V and J ends, which lost 0 bases and 0 bases, there was a span of 9 bases. Germline V lookup: CDR1 SGHDN, CDR2 FVKESK. The CDR3 covers 16 residues. In DNA form, the CDR3 reads TGTGCCAGCAGCCAAGATAGGTGGTCCTCCTACAATGAGCAGTTCTTC. It translates to CASSQDRWSSYNEQFF.

This rearrangement joins TRBV7-9 to TRBJ2-5; tentatively, D is TRBD2 (6 bases). The CDR3 sequence is 16 residues long. Germline V gene sequence: CDR1 SEHNR, CDR2 FQNEAQ (reference sequence). V dropped 5 bases and J dropped 2 bases, with 18 bases sitting between them. CDR3 sequence reads: CASSRWTTALQETQYF. DNA for the CDR3: TGTGCCAGCAGCCGTTGGACTACCGCCCTGCAAGAGACCCAGTACTTC.

The V gene is TRBV19, the J gene TRBJ2-5, with 8 bases fitting TRBD2. The CDR3 is 13 amino acids. Per the germline V gene, CDR1 is LNHDA and CDR2 is SQIVND (reference sequence). The trim removed 5 bases at V and 7 bases at J, leaving 6 bases unmatched. CDR3 nucleotides: TGTGCCAGTAGTCATACCGGGGGGGGGACCCAGTACTTC. Protein: CASSHTGGGTQYF.

Concerning this clone itself: The junction shows a germline mismatch at one end, possibly a read error. This rearrangement joins TRBV7-2 to TRBJ1-1; no clear D. Germline V gene data show CDR1 as SGHTA and CDR2 as FQGNSA. CDR3 length equals 15 residues. This CDR3 reads CASSLAPAQNTEAFF. DNA of the CDR3: TGTGCCAGCAGCCTAGCCCCCGCACAGAACACTGAAGCTTTCTTT.

The gene calls are TRBV19 and TRBJ2-1; unclear D gene. The CDR3 is 13 residues long. Germline CDR1 LNHDA, CDR2 SQIVND (reference sequence). Trimming pared 3 bases from V and 6 bases from J, leaving 9 bases between. CDR3 nucleotide sequence: TGTGCCAGTAGTATTGAATCAGCCAATGAGCAGTTCTTC. This sequence encodes CASSIESANEQFF. The full variable domain, its missing parts supplied by reference TRBV19 and TRBJ2-1, is DGGITQSPKYLFRKEGQNVTLSCEQNLNHDAMYWYRQDPGQGLRLIYYSQIVNDFQKGDIAEGYSVSREKKESFPLTVTSAQKNPTAFYLCASSIESANEQFFGPGTRLTVL.

The gene calls are TRBV27 and TRBJ1-1; D gene uncertain. The CDR3 totals 13 residues. Looked up from germline, CDR1 is MNHEY and CDR2 is SMNVEV (reference sequence). V was pared by 6 bases and J by 1 base, with 9 bases between. CDR3 in DNA: TGTGCCAGCAGAACCCCAAGGAACACTGAAGCTTTCTTT. Its protein product is CASRTPRNTEAFF.

The V and J genes are TRBV19 and TRBJ2-1, with D tentatively TRBD2 (5 bases). The V gene's germline CDR1 is LNHDA and CDR2 SQIVND (reference sequence). The CDR3 runs 12 residues. V dropped 7 bases and J dropped 8 bases, with 12 bases sitting between them. CDR3 region: CASTKKGDEQFF. In nucleotides, the CDR3 is TGTGCCAGTACCAAGAAGGGAGATGAGCAGTTCTTC.

The rearrangement joins TRBV7-2 to TRBJ2-5, with a possible D match to TRBD2 (5 bases). The J call may be in error: the DNA end matches TRBJ2-7 better. Germline assignment: CDR1 SGHTA and CDR2 FQGNSA. The CDR3 contains 15 residues. The CDR3 nucleotides are TGTGCCAGCAGCCAGGCGAGCGGAGATGTATACGAGCAGTACTTC. Amino acid sequence: CASSQASGDVYEQYF.

This clone was recorded once. This chain joins TRBV5-1 and TRBJ2-5; no clear D. Germline values: CDR1 SGHRS, CDR2 YFSETQ. V lost 3 bases, J lost 1 base, and 4 bases lay in between. The CDR3 has 12 residues. CDR3 sequence reads: CASSWTQETQYF. The CDR3 DNA sequence: TGCGCCAGCAGCTGGACCCAAGAGACCCAGTACTTC. Combining the CDR3 with reference TRBV5-1 and TRBJ2-5 gives the whole variable domain KAGVTQTPRYLIKTRGQQVTLSCSPISGHRSVSWYQQTPGQGLQFLFEYFSETQRNKGNFPGRFSGRQFSNSRSEMNVSTLELGDSALYLCASSWTQETQYFGPGTRLLVL.

This clone was found a few times. The chain is built from TRBV7-3 and TRBJ2-1; D is perhaps TRBD2 (6 bases). Looked up from germline, CDR1 is SGHTA and CDR2 is FQGTGA. V was cut by 2 bases and J by 7 bases, with 12 bases left in between. There are 14 residues in the CDR3. In DNA form, the CDR3 reads TGTGCCAGCAGCTTATCGGGAGCGGGTAATGAGCAGTTCTTC. Translation: CASSLSGAGNEQFF.

The gene calls are TRBV5-4 and TRBJ2-1, with D possibly being TRBD2 (5 bases). There are 16 residues in the CDR3. From germline, CDR1 is SGHNT and CDR2 YYREEE (reference sequence). V dropped 0 bases and J dropped 6 bases, with 16 bases sitting between them. CDR3 sequence (DNA): TGTGCCAGCAGCTTGGGATCGAGTGGGAGCATCAATGAGCAGTTCTTC. Its protein is CASSLGSSGSINEQFF.

This clone was seen a handful of times. V usage is TRBV28 and J usage is TRBJ2-3; the D is unclear. Trimming took off 4 bases at V and 0 bases at J, with 26 bases between the two ends. The CDR3 has 20 residues. Per germline, CDR1 MDHEN and CDR2 SYDVKM. The CDR3 DNA reads as TGTGCCAGCAGTTCCCTCTTCTCCCCTTTGATCTCGCCTAGCACAGATACGCAGTATTTT. This gives the protein CASSSLFSPLISPSTDTQYF.

This rearrangement joins TRBV6-5 to TRBJ2-7; 10 bases are shared with TRBD1. The CDR3 has 14 amino acids. The germline CDR1 and CDR2 sequences are MNHEY and SVGAGI. Losses at the gene ends were 2 bases for V and 3 bases for J; bases not matched to a gene: 1. CDR3 amino acids: CASSYRDRGYEQYF. DNA for the CDR3: TGTGCCAGCAGTTACCGGGACAGGGGCTACGAGCAGTACTTC.

V is TRBV7-6 and J is TRBJ2-2; the D gene could be TRBD1 or TRBD2 (5 bases each). Germline V gene data show CDR1 as SGHVS and CDR2 as FNYEAQ. The CDR3 length is 17 residues. The CDR3 region has the DNA TGTGCAACGAGGGGTTCGGTATCTTCCCTGGACACCGGGGAGCTGTTTTTT. It is translated as CATRGSVSSLDTGELFF.

This chain connects TRBV18 to TRBJ2-5; D is perhaps TRBD2 (5 bases). Trimming took 3 bases from V and 4 from J, leaving 9 bases between them. CDR1 and CDR2 from the germline V gene are KGHSH and LQKENI. CDR3 length equals 13 residues. As DNA, the CDR3 is TGTGCCAGCTCACCGTCCAGCGGAGAGACCCAGTACTTC. It is translated as CASSPSSGETQYF.

The chain recombines TRBV27 with TRBJ2-7; 11 bases fit TRBD2. The CDR3 spans 14 residues. Losses at the gene ends were 5 bases for V and 12 bases for J; bases not matched to a gene: 12. Germline loops: CDR1 MNHEY, CDR2 SMNVEV (reference sequence). The CDR3 sequence: CASSTRGSGRVTYF. CDR3 DNA: TGTGCCAGCAGTACCCGGGGTAGCGGGAGGGTGACGTACTTC.